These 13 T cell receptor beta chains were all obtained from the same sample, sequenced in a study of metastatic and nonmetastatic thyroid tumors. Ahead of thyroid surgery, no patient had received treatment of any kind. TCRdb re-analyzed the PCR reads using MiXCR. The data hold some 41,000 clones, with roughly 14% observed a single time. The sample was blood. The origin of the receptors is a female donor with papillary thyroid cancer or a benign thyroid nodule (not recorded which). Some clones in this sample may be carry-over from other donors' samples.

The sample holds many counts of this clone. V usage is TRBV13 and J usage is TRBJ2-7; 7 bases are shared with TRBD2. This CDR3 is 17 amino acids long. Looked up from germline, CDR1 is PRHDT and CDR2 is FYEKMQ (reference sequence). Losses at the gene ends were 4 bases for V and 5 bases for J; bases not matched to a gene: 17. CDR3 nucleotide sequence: TGTGCCAGCAGCTCAACCCCTCTCGGCGGGAGTGGCAACGAGCAGTACTTC. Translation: CASSSTPLGGSGNEQYF.

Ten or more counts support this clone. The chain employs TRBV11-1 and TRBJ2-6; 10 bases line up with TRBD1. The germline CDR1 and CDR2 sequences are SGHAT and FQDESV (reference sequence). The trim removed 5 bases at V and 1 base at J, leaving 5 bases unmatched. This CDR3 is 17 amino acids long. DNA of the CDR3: TGTGCCAGCAGCGTGGGACAGGGGATTTCTGGGGCCAACGTCCTGACTTTC. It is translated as CASSVGQGISGANVLTF.

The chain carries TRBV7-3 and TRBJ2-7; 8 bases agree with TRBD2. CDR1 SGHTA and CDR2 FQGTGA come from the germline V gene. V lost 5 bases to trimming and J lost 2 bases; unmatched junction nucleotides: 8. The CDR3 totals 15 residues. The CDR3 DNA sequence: TGTGCCAGCAGCCGGTGGGGTAGCGGGGCCTACGAGCAGTACTTC. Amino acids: CASSRWGSGAYEQYF.

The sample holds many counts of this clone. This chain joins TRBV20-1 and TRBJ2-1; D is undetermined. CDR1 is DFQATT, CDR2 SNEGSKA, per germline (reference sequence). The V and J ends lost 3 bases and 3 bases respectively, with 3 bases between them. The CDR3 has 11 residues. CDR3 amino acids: CSASSYNEQFF. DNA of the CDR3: TGCAGTGCTAGCAGCTACAATGAGCAGTTCTTC.

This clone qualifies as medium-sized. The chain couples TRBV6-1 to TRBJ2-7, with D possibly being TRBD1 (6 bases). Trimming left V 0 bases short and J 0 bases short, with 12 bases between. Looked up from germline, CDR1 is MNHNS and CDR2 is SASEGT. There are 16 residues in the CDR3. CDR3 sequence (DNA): TGTGCCAGCAGTGAAGCTCCAGGGGTCAGCTCCTACGAGCAGTACTTC. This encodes CASSEAPGVSSYEQYF.

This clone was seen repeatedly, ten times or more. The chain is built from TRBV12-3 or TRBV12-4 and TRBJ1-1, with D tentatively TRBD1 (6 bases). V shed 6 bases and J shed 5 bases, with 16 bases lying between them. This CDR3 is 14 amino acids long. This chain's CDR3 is CASRPTGSQTEAFF. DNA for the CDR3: TGTGCCAGCAGACCTACAGGGTCTCAGACTGAAGCTTTCTTT.

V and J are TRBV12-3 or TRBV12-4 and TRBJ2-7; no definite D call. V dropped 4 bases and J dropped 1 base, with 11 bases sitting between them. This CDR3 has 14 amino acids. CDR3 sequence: CASSSQLGSYEQYF. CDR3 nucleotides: TGTGCCAGCAGTTCCCAGCTGGGATCCTACGAGCAGTACTTC.

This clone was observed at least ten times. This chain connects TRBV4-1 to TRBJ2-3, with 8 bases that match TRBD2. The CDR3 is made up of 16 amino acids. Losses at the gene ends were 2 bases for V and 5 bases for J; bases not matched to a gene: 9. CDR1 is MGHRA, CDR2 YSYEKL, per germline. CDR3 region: CASSQSGSPPGDTQYF. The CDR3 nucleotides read TGCGCCAGCAGCCAAAGCGGGAGCCCACCGGGAGATACGCAGTATTTT.

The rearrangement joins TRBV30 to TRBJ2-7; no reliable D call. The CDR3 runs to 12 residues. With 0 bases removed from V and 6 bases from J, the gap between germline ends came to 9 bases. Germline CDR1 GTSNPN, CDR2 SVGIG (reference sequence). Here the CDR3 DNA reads TGTGCCTGGAGTGTATCCCCCTCCGAGCAGTACTTC. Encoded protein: CAWSVSPSEQYF.

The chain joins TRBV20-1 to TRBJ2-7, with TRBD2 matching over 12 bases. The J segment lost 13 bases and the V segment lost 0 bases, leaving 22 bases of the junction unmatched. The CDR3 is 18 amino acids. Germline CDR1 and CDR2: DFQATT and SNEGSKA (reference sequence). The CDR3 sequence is CSARDGTSGRFPGYGHYF. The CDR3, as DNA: TGCAGTGCTAGAGACGGGACTAGCGGGCGGTTCCCAGGCTACGGGCATTACTTC.

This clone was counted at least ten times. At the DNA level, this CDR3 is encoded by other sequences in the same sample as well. The CDR3 DNA sequence: TGTGCCAGCAGTTCCAGGCTAGCGGGAGGCACAGATACGCAGTATTTT. Translating it yields CASSSRLAGGTDTQYF. The chain links TRBV27 to TRBJ2-3, with 10 bases lining up with TRBD2. CDR3 length equals 16 residues. The trim removed 4 bases at V and 1 base at J, leaving 5 bases unmatched. CDR1 and CDR2 from the germline V gene are MNHEY and SMNVEV (reference sequence).

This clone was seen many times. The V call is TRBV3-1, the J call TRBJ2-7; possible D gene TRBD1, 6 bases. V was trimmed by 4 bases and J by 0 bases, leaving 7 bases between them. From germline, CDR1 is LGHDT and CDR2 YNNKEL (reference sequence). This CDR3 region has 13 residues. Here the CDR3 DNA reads TGTGCCAGCAGCCGGGACATCTCCTACGAGCAGTACTTC. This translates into CASSRDISYEQYF.

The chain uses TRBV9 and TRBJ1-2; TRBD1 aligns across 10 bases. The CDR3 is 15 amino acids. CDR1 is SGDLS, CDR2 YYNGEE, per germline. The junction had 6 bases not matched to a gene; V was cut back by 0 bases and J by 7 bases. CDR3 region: CASSVGGTGESGYTF. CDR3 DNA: TGTGCCAGCAGCGTAGGTGGGACAGGGGAGAGTGGCTACACCTTC.